Below are 20 T cell receptor beta chains sequenced from a single sample in a study of blood T cell repertoires in COVID-19. Data came from immunoSEQ multiplex PCR; TCRdb stores just in-frame clones and leaves some out. The sample consists of around 300,000 clones, roughly four fifths of them appearing once. Input material: peripheral blood. Source of these receptors: a woman between 45 and 60 years old who had recovered from COVID-19.

The chain is built from TRBV7-2 and TRBJ1-1; D is ambiguous. This CDR3 comprises 14 residues. V was cut by 5 bases and J by 1 base, with 11 bases left in between. Germline V CDR1 and CDR2: SGHTA, FQGNSA. As DNA, the CDR3 is TGTGCCAGCAGCCGCTATGAGGGGAACACTGAAGCTTTCTTT. Encoded protein: CASSRYEGNTEAFF.

V and J are TRBV15 and TRBJ2-1; 7 bases fit TRBD1. Trimming at V came to 1 base and at J to 9 bases, leaving 12 bases not matched to a gene. The CDR3 consists of 16 residues. The germline V gene encodes CDR1 LNHNV and CDR2 YYDKDF (reference sequence). CDR3 amino acids: CATSRGQGALPTEQFF. The CDR3, as DNA: TGTGCCACCAGCAGAGGACAGGGAGCCCTGCCCACTGAGCAGTTCTTC.

The rearrangement joins TRBV7-3 to TRBJ1-6, with D perhaps TRBD1 (5 bases). The V end was cut by 8 bases, the J end by 9 bases, with 29 bases between. The CDR3 covers 18 residues. The V gene's germline CDR1 is SGHTA and CDR2 FQGTGA. The CDR3 loop is CASFKKSRPLTDGSPLHF. The CDR3 DNA is TGTGCCAGCTTCAAAAAATCCCGCCCCCTGACAGACGGTTCACCCCTCCACTTT.

The V call is TRBV7-2, the J call TRBJ2-3, with 7 bases that match TRBD2. CDR1 and CDR2 from the germline V gene are SGHTA and FQGNSA. The CDR3 totals 14 residues. The ends lost 5 bases at V and 3 bases at J; junction bases unmatched: 5. The CDR3 DNA follows: TGTGCCAGCAGCCCCTGGACTAGGACAGATACGCAGTATTTT. This gives the protein CASSPWTRTDTQYF.

The CDR3 loop is CASSQDVPGTGGGNIQYF. The CDR3 nucleotides read TGCGCCAGCAGCCAAGACGTTCCCGGGACAGGGGGCGGAAACATTCAGTACTTC. This chain uses TRBV4-3 with TRBJ2-4, with 12 nucleotides matching TRBD1. CDR3 length: 18 residues. With 0 bases clipped from V and 6 bases from J, the junction kept 9 bases outside the gene matches. CDR1 and CDR2 from the germline V gene are LGHNA and YSLEER.

The chain has TRBV5-4 and TRBJ2-1; 9 nucleotides line up with TRBD2. The V gene end was trimmed by 3 bases and the J gene end by 9 bases; junction bases not matched to a gene: 7. Germline CDR1 and CDR2: SGHNT and YYREEE (reference sequence). This CDR3 is 14 amino acids long. CDR3 sequence: CASSYPSGMVEQFF. CDR3 nucleotide sequence: TGTGCCAGCAGCTATCCTAGCGGGATGGTTGAGCAGTTCTTC.

For the CDR3, the DNA is TGTGCCAGCAGTTCCCGACAACTCGGGGGGGAGACCCAGTACTTC. Protein sequence: CASSSRQLGGETQYF. V gene TRBV6-2 or TRBV6-3 combines with J gene TRBJ2-5; 7 positions agree with TRBD2. J was trimmed by 5 bases and V by 4 bases; bases with no gene match: 10. CDR3 size: 15 residues. Germline V gene lookup returns CDR1 MNHEY and CDR2 SVGEGT.

The chain is built from TRBV3-1 (or the pseudogene TRBV3-2) and TRBJ2-2, with D perhaps TRBD1 (7 bases). The V end lost 4 bases, the J end lost 2 bases, and 14 bases lay between the germline ends. This CDR3 has 16 amino acids. The germline gives CDR1 LGHDT, CDR2 YNNKEL (reference sequence). CDR3 sequence (DNA): TGTGCCAGCAGCCGACTACAGGGGACTAACACCGGGGAGCTGTTTTTT. This sequence encodes CASSRLQGTNTGELFF.

The CDR3 reads CASSLGQPNSPLHF. The CDR3 region has the DNA TGTGCCAGCAGCTTAGGACAGCCAAATTCACCCCTCCACTTT. This chain uses TRBV11-2 with TRBJ1-6, with D maybe TRBD1 (5 bases). From germline, CDR1 is SGHAT and CDR2 FQNNGV. The CDR3 is 14 amino acids. Trimming cost V 1 base and J 7 bases, with 8 bases left between them.

J is TRBJ1-1 and V is TRBV2, with D perhaps TRBD1 (6 bases). Trimming cost V 8 bases and J 3 bases, with 10 bases left between them. Per the germline V gene, CDR1 is SNHLY and CDR2 is FYNNEI. The CDR3 covers 12 residues. CDR3 DNA sequence: TGTGCCAGCCTACAGGGTTACACTGAAGCTTTCTTT. Protein: CASLQGYTEAFF.

A few counts support this clone. The J gene is TRBJ1-4, the V gene TRBV4-2; D is perhaps TRBD1 (6 bases). Germline CDR1 LGHNA, CDR2 YNFKEQ. V lost 4 bases to trimming and J lost 2 bases, with 11 bases between them. The length of the CDR3 is 15 residues. The CDR3 DNA reads TGTGCCAGCAGCCTCAGGGGCCAGACTAATGAAAAACTGTTTTTT. Amino acids: CASSLRGQTNEKLFF.

The V gene is TRBV5-4, the J gene TRBJ2-7; 7 nucleotides match TRBD1. V lost 3 bases to trimming and J lost 1 base; unmatched junction nucleotides: 7. This CDR3 has 15 residues. The germline V gene encodes CDR1 SGHNT and CDR2 YYREEE (reference sequence). For the CDR3, the DNA is TGTGCCAGCAGCTCACAGGGGAGTTGGTCCTACGAGCAGTACTTC. Translating gives CASSSQGSWSYEQYF.

The chain carries TRBV4-2 and TRBJ2-3; TRBD2 matches at 7 bases. The germline V gene encodes CDR1 LGHNA and CDR2 YNFKEQ. V lost 0 bases, J lost 1 base, and 7 bases stayed unmatched. CDR3 length: 17 amino acids. The CDR3 protein is CASSQEWGGSGTDTQYF. CDR3 DNA sequence: TGTGCCAGCAGCCAAGAATGGGGGGGTTCCGGCACAGATACGCAGTATTTT.

The chain carries TRBV5-4 and TRBJ1-4; TRBD1 is a possible D gene (6 bases). This CDR3 region has 15 residues. V lost 0 bases and J 8 bases, leaving 14 bases between the germline ends. Germline V gene sequence: CDR1 SGHNT, CDR2 YYREEE (reference sequence). The CDR3 here is CASSLAGAGTEKLFF. The CDR3 bases are TGTGCCAGCAGCTTGGCAGGGGCGGGTACCGAAAAACTGTTTTTT.

The chain carries TRBV27 and TRBJ2-1; 9 bases map to TRBD1. The CDR3 is 13 amino acids. V lost 5 bases to trimming and J lost 12 bases; unmatched junction nucleotides: 8. Germline CDR1 MNHEY, CDR2 SMNVEV (reference sequence). The chain's CDR3 is CASSPTGGLGQFF. CDR3 DNA sequence: TGTGCCAGCAGTCCGACAGGGGGTTTAGGGCAGTTCTTC.

The genes are TRBV4-3 and TRBJ1-3, with D possibly TRBD1 on 5 matching bases. Trimming left V 0 bases short and J 2 bases short, with 14 bases between. The length of the CDR3 is 17 residues. CDR1 LGHNA and CDR2 YSLEER come from the germline V gene. The CDR3 region has the DNA TGCGCCAGCAGCCAAGATCTAGGCAGGGATACTGGAAACACCATATATTTT. This codes for CASSQDLGRDTGNTIYF.

The rearrangement joins TRBV6-4 to TRBJ2-7; TRBD2 matches at 8 bases. CDR1 and CDR2 from the germline V gene are MRHNA and SNTAGT. The CDR3 is 14 residues long. J was trimmed by 2 bases and V by 8 bases; bases with no gene match: 8. The DNA for the CDR3 is TGTGCCAGCGCCGGGAGGGGAGACACCTACGAGCAGTACTTC. Its protein product is CASAGRGDTYEQYF.

The chain links TRBV28 to TRBJ2-2; 9 bases align to TRBD1. Germline assignment: CDR1 MDHEN and CDR2 SYDVKM. The trim removed 4 bases at V and 1 base at J, leaving 7 bases unmatched. The CDR3 extends over 17 amino acids. CDR3 amino acids: CASSSLDRGQNTGELFF. CDR3 DNA sequence: TGTGCCAGCAGTTCCCTGGACAGGGGCCAGAACACCGGGGAGCTGTTTTTT.

The chain combines TRBV4-3 with TRBJ1-4; perhaps TRBD1 as D (5 bases). Trimming removed 0 bases at V and 2 bases at J, with 7 bases between. The CDR3 is 15 amino acids. Germline V gene data show CDR1 as LGHNA and CDR2 as YSLEER. The CDR3 DNA reads as TGCGCCAGCAGCCAAGAGACAGACACTAATGAAAAACTGTTTTTT. Amino acids: CASSQETDTNEKLFF.

The rearrangement links TRBV27 to TRBJ2-1; 10 positions match TRBD2. Trimming at V came to 4 bases and at J to 14 bases, leaving 17 bases not matched to a gene. The germline V gene encodes CDR1 MNHEY and CDR2 SMNVEV (reference sequence). This CDR3 is built from 16 residues. CDR3 sequence (DNA): TGTGCCAGCAGTTCCCGGGCTAGCGGGAGAGGCGGTCAGGAGTTCTTC. The encoded protein is CASSSRASGRGGQEFF.